This T cell receptor (beta chain) comes out of a study of neurological immune-mediated disorders. For the study at large: Of the multiple sclerosis patients, 34 in total, roughly 31 were relapsing-remitting and 3 were secondary progressive.

TCRdb independently ran MiXCR on the 5' RACE reads; one entry per CDR3 protein. The table shows about 21,000 distinct CDR3 sequences, with 15% to 20% occurring only once. V trimming: 6 bases; J trimming: 8 bases; junction bases outside the gene matches: 11. The CDR3 loop spans 14 amino acids. Germline V CDR1 and CDR2: MNHEY, SVGAGI. The chain is built from TRBV6-5 and TRBJ1-2; 8 nucleotides agree with TRBD1. The sequenced sample consisted of CD8+ T cells from blood. The receptor's source is a woman under 30 with multiple sclerosis. For the CDR3, the DNA is TGTGCCAGCAGCTCGTTAGACAGGGGTGAAGGCTACACCTTC. It yields the protein CASSSLDRGEGYTF.